These 14 T cell receptor beta chains originate from one sample sequenced in a study of radiotherapy plus CTLA-4 blockade in lung cancer (dated by TCRdb to 2017 to 2018). Library prep was done by the immunoSEQ multiplex PCR assay. Entries here come from immuneACCESS through TCRdb and include only in-frame sequences with V and J called. Some clones fail to appear in such tables; in the studies checked, an unresolved V gene covers under half of the shortfall, and the cause of the remainder is unknown. The sample table contains about 90,000 clones; only one count was recorded for about four fifths of them. The ten largest clones capture approximately 14% of the sample. The specimen was peripheral blood, collected from a patient treated with radiotherapy plus ipilimumab. The receptors stem from a human donor with non-small cell lung cancer that progressed on radiotherapy plus ipilimumab.

CDR3 loop: CATRTSGKNIQYF. The CDR3 region has the DNA TGTGCCACCCGGACTAGCGGAAAAAACATTCAGTACTTC. The chain couples TRBV27 to TRBJ2-4; 10 bases are shared with TRBD2. The germline V gene encodes CDR1 MNHEY and CDR2 SMNVEV (reference sequence). The trim removed 10 bases at V and 4 bases at J, leaving 4 bases unmatched. This CDR3 region has 13 residues.

This clone was counted a single time. The chain carries TRBV27 and TRBJ1-5, with D maybe TRBD1 (5 bases). This CDR3 comprises 16 residues. Looked up from germline, CDR1 is MNHEY and CDR2 is SMNVEV (reference sequence). V lost 2 bases and J 2 bases, leaving 13 bases between the germline ends. In DNA form, the CDR3 reads TGTGCCAGCAGTTTACTACCCAGGGCGGGCAATCAGCCCCAGCATTTT. Encoded protein: CASSLLPRAGNQPQHF.

This chain links TRBV6-1 with TRBJ2-1, with a weak D call TRBD2 (7 bases). Germline V lookup: CDR1 MNHNS, CDR2 SASEGT. This CDR3 region has 12 residues. The V gene lost 1 base and the J gene lost 14 bases, with 12 bases spanning the gap. CDR3 in amino acids: CASSEEGGREFF. The CDR3 DNA reads TGTGCCAGCAGTGAAGAGGGGGGGCGGGAGTTCTTC.

The rearrangement joins TRBV7-3 to TRBJ2-7, with D unresolved. CDR3 length: 13 amino acids. CDR1 SGHTA and CDR2 FQGTGA come from the germline V gene. The germline V and J ends were trimmed by 0 bases and 6 bases, with 9 bases remaining between them. DNA for the CDR3: TGTGCCAGCAGCTTAACGTCGAGTTCCGAGCAGTACTTC. Protein sequence: CASSLTSSSEQYF. Full variable domain (rest looked up from reference TRBV7-3 and TRBJ2-7): GAGVSQTPSNKVTEKGKYVELRCDPISGHTALYWYRQSLGQGPEFLIYFQGTGAADDSGLPNDRFFAVRPEGSVSTLKIQRTERGDSAVYLCASSLTSSSEQYFGPGTRLTVT.

J is TRBJ1-1 and V is TRBV30; D is undetermined. The germline V gene has CDR1 GTSNPN and CDR2 SVGIG (reference sequence). V was clipped by 2 bases and J by 4 bases, with 11 bases between them. This CDR3 comprises 13 residues. The chain's CDR3 is CAWSIRAFTEAFF. CDR3 DNA sequence: TGTGCCTGGAGTATAAGGGCCTTCACTGAAGCTTTCTTT.

The chain combines TRBV30 with TRBJ2-5; D may be TRBD1 or TRBD2 (6 bases each). Looked up from germline, CDR1 is GTSNPN and CDR2 is SVGIG (reference sequence). Trimming left V 2 bases short and J 4 bases short, with 14 bases between. The CDR3 is 14 amino acids. Written as DNA, the CDR3 is TGTGCCTGGAGTCTAGGGGGGCGGGGAGAGACCCAGTACTTC. Amino acid sequence: CAWSLGGRGETQYF.

This chain joins TRBV27 and TRBJ1-4; D is possibly TRBD1 (5 bases). The CDR3 has 16 residues. Trimming removed 0 bases from V and 3 bases from J, with 11 bases in between. In germline, CDR1 is MNHEY, CDR2 SMNVEV (reference sequence). The CDR3 here is CASSLSGVPANEKLFF. The CDR3 DNA reads as TGTGCCAGCAGTTTATCAGGGGTACCAGCTAATGAAAAACTGTTTTTT.

This clone turned up a few times. This chain links TRBV5-1 with TRBJ2-7; 7 positions match TRBD2. Losses at the gene ends were 0 bases for V and 0 bases for J; bases not matched to a gene: 3. The CDR3 consists of 15 residues. Germline V gene lookup returns CDR1 SGHRS and CDR2 YFSETQ. CDR3 coding DNA: TGCGCCAGCAGCTTGGAGCGGGGATTCTCCTACGAGCAGTACTTC. The encoded protein is CASSLERGFSYEQYF.

The chain has TRBV9 and TRBJ2-7, with D unclear. The CDR3 runs 11 residues. Trimming removed 0 bases at V and 6 bases at J, with 4 bases between. Per the germline V gene, CDR1 is SGDLS and CDR2 is YYNGEE. As DNA, the CDR3 is TGTGCCAGCAGCGTAGTCTGCGAGCAGTACTTC. Translation: CASSVVCEQYF.

The J gene is TRBJ2-7, the V gene TRBV27, with a possible D match to TRBD1 (6 bases). This CDR3 has 14 amino acids. Germline V CDR1 and CDR2: MNHEY, SMNVEV (reference sequence). With 8 bases removed from V and 3 bases from J, the gap between germline ends came to 17 bases. In DNA, the CDR3 is TGTGCCAGCGCATTACAGGGTCCTAACTACGAGCAGTACTTC. Translating it yields CASALQGPNYEQYF.

The chain recombines TRBV27 with TRBJ2-7; TRBD1 or TRBD2 may be the D gene (5 bases each). The CDR3 runs 13 residues. Trimming left V 2 bases short and J 0 bases short, with 5 bases between. CDR1 is MNHEY and CDR2 is SMNVEV in the germline V gene (reference sequence). The CDR3 nucleotides are TGTGCCAGCAGTTTAGGGGGCTCCTACGAGCAGTACTTC. Translated, it gives CASSLGGSYEQYF.

V gene TRBV5-1 combines with J gene TRBJ2-7, with 12 bases aligning to TRBD2. The germline CDR1 and CDR2 sequences are SGHRS and YFSETQ. CDR3 length: 15 amino acids. V was clipped by 1 base and J by 4 bases; unmatched bases: 3. The CDR3 protein is CASSLTLAGGYEQYF. In nucleotides, the CDR3 is TGCGCCAGCAGCTTGACTCTAGCGGGAGGGTACGAGCAGTACTTC.

V is TRBV6-1 and J is TRBJ1-5; no definite D call. There are 13 residues in the CDR3. V was clipped by 4 bases and J by 4 bases, with 8 bases between them. Germline lookup yields CDR1 MNHNS and CDR2 SASEGT. CDR3 DNA sequence: TGTGCCAGCAGTGTCAAGTCGAATCAGCCCCAGCATTTT. Amino acid sequence: CASSVKSNQPQHF.

Only one count was recorded for this clone. At one end the junction does not follow the germline gene, possibly because of a read error. The rearrangement uses TRBV11-3 and TRBJ2-5; D not certain. The CDR3 consists of 13 residues. CDR1 is SGHNT and CDR2 is YENEEA in the germline V gene. Here the CDR3 DNA reads TGTACCAGCAGCGTTGGCCGTGGGGAGACCCAGTACTTC. Translating gives CTSSVGRGETQYF.